Following are 25 T cell receptor beta chains from one sample sequenced in a study of OX40 agonist ivuxolimab in advanced cancers. This table comes from immunoSEQ multiplex PCR, and its TCRdb copy is limited to in-frame clones, with some not included. The table records some 30,000 clones, roughly 89% of them present only once. Sequencing used CD4+ or CD8+ T cells sorted from blood, obtained in a trial of the OX40 agonist ivuxolimab. Receptor source: an adult with an advanced solid tumor such as melanoma, head and neck, liver or kidney cancer.

In this sample, this clone turned up a few times. The chain combines TRBV6-5 with TRBJ2-5; TRBD2 is a possible D gene (5 bases). V was clipped by 2 bases and J by 5 bases, with 6 bases between them. The CDR3 extends over 12 amino acids. The germline V gene has CDR1 MNHEY and CDR2 SVGAGI. This CDR3 reads CASSYERETQYF. For the CDR3, the DNA is TGTGCCAGCAGTTACGAGCGGGAGACCCAGTACTTC.

This clone appeared a few times. This chain links TRBV27 with TRBJ1-5; no reliable D call. Deletions cut 8 bases from V and 8 bases from J, with 10 bases between. The CDR3 runs to 11 residues. CDR1 and CDR2 from the germline V gene are MNHEY and SMNVEV (reference sequence). CDR3 in DNA: TGTGCCAGCGGATTGTCTGAGCCCCAGCATTTT. It is translated as CASGLSEPQHF.

The CDR3 region is CASTLTGELFF. The CDR3 DNA follows: TGTGCCAGCACCCTGACCGGGGAGCTGTTTTTT. The chain is built from TRBV6-6 and TRBJ2-2, with no clear D. The CDR3 runs 11 residues. Trimming stripped 7 bases from V and 5 bases from J, with 5 bases between. Per germline, CDR1 MNHNY and CDR2 SVGAGI (reference sequence).

This rearrangement joins TRBV21-1 to TRBJ2-7; the D call in the table, TRBD2, was not verified against the DNA. TRBV21-1 is deemed a pseudogene. The CDR3 has 16 amino acids. The CDR3 nucleotides are TGTGCCAGCAGCCCGAAGTTAGCGGGAGTTGGTCTCGAGCAGTACTTC. Residues: CASSPKLAGVGLEQYF.

This clone was recorded only once. CDR3 in DNA: TGTGCCAGCAGCGCGGCTGAGGGACTAGCGGCTGAGCAGTACTTC. This codes for CASSAAEGLAAEQYF. The chain employs TRBV9 and TRBJ2-7; 11 nucleotides align to TRBD2. V lost 3 bases to trimming and J lost 7 bases; unmatched junction nucleotides: 9. The CDR3 covers 15 residues. Per germline, CDR1 SGDLS and CDR2 YYNGEE.

In its sample, this clone was seen once. J is TRBJ2-7 and V is TRBV27, with D perhaps matching TRBD2 (6 bases). There are 14 residues in the CDR3. V was shortened by 5 bases and J by 3 bases, with 14 bases between the two germline ends. The V gene's germline CDR1 is MNHEY and CDR2 SMNVEV (reference sequence). CDR3 protein: CASSPGLGFYEQYF. The CDR3 bases are TGTGCCAGCAGTCCGGGACTCGGATTCTACGAGCAGTACTTC.

Only one count was recorded for this clone. This chain uses TRBV9 with TRBJ2-7, with D unresolved. V lost 8 bases and J lost 5, with 5 bases in between. There are 9 residues in the CDR3. Germline V CDR1 and CDR2: SGDLS, YYNGEE. CDR3 bases: TGTGCCAGTGGGGACGAGCAGTACTTC. It translates to CASGDEQYF.

Here the CDR3 reads CASSFAADQPQHF. Written as DNA, the CDR3 is TGTGCCAGCAGTTTTGCGGCGGATCAGCCCCAGCATTTT. V is TRBV27 and J is TRBJ1-5; D not certain. The germline V gene encodes CDR1 MNHEY and CDR2 SMNVEV (reference sequence). The V gene lost 3 bases and the J gene lost 5 bases, with 8 bases spanning the gap. The CDR3 has 13 amino acids.

The V gene is TRBV5-5, the J gene TRBJ1-5, with a tentative D call TRBD1 (5 bases). Germline CDR1 is SGHKS and CDR2 is YYEKEE (reference sequence). The CDR3 is 15 residues long. V shed 0 bases and J shed 9 bases, with 16 bases lying between them. CDR3 DNA: TGTGCCAGCAGCTTGGGCAGGGAGGCAGAGGGGCCCCAGCATTTT. It codes for CASSLGREAEGPQHF.

The chain employs TRBV4-1 and TRBJ2-7; TRBD1 might be the D (5 bases). Germline V gene lookup returns CDR1 MGHRA and CDR2 YSYEKL. V shed 4 bases and J shed 1 base, with 14 bases lying between them. The CDR3 has 15 residues. CDR3 sequence (DNA): TGCGCCAGCAGCCGCCAACAGCAGGGATCCTACGAGCAGTACTTC. It translates to CASSRQQQGSYEQYF.

The CDR3 is CASSLESQGYGGYTF. The CDR3 DNA reads TGTGCCAGCAGCTTAGAATCACAGGGGTACGGTGGCTACACCTTC. The chain joins TRBV11-2 to TRBJ1-2; TRBD1 agrees at 7 bases. Trimming at V came to 0 bases and at J to 7 bases, leaving 8 bases not matched to a gene. Per the germline V gene, CDR1 is SGHAT and CDR2 is FQNNGV. The CDR3 consists of 15 residues.

V and J are TRBV2 and TRBJ1-2, with 10 positions matching TRBD1. The CDR3 totals 14 residues. V trimming: 10 bases; J trimming: 4 bases; junction bases outside the gene matches: 9. Looked up from germline, CDR1 is SNHLY and CDR2 is FYNNEI. The CDR3 sequence is CATPGTGDAYGYTF. The CDR3 nucleotides are TGTGCCACCCCAGGGACAGGGGATGCCTATGGCTACACCTTC.

This chain joins TRBV4-2 and TRBJ2-1; the D gene is possibly TRBD2 (5 bases). The CDR3 has 16 residues. The V and J ends lost 0 bases and 2 bases respectively, with 11 bases between them. The germline V gene has CDR1 LGHNA and CDR2 YNFKEQ. The CDR3 here is CASSQDVAFPYNEQFF. The DNA for the CDR3 is TGTGCCAGCAGCCAAGATGTAGCGTTCCCCTACAATGAGCAGTTCTTC.

J is TRBJ2-7 and V is TRBV6-1; D not resolved. Deletions cut 3 bases from V and 2 bases from J, with 8 bases between. CDR1 and CDR2 from the germline V gene are MNHNS and SASEGT. The CDR3 is 13 residues long. The CDR3 loop reads CASSDYLTYEQYF. The CDR3 DNA follows: TGTGCCAGCAGTGACTACCTGACCTACGAGCAGTACTTC.

The chain employs TRBV6-5 and TRBJ2-2; D possibly corresponds to TRBD2 (6 bases). This CDR3 comprises 15 residues. The V gene's germline CDR1 is MNHEY and CDR2 SVGAGI. The V end lost 6 bases, the J end lost 1 base, and 12 bases lay between the germline ends. DNA of the CDR3: TGTGCCAGCAGGGGGGGACTCTTGAACACCGGGGAGCTGTTTTTT. It yields the protein CASRGGLLNTGELFF.

V usage is TRBV4-1 and J usage is TRBJ2-7, with D perhaps matching TRBD2 (5 bases). Germline-derived CDR1 and CDR2 are MGHRA and YSYEKL. The CDR3 covers 15 residues. V was pared by 1 base and J by 5 bases, with 15 bases between. DNA for the CDR3: TGCGCCAGCAGCCAAGTTCGGGGTACGCTGAACGAGCAGTACTTC. It encodes CASSQVRGTLNEQYF.

The chain has TRBV7-2 and TRBJ1-6; D is ambiguous. Germline V gene sequence: CDR1 SGHTA, CDR2 FQGNSA. This CDR3 has 17 amino acids. V was clipped by 1 base and J by 7 bases, with 17 bases between them. The CDR3, as DNA: TGTGCCAGCAGCTTAGAGAGATCCCAAATTTGGAATTCACCCCTCCACTTT. As protein: CASSLERSQIWNSPLHF.

This chain uses TRBV7-9 with TRBJ2-1, with 11 nucleotides matching TRBD2. The CDR3 contains 18 residues. V lost 2 bases and J lost 6; bases outside the gene matches: 12. The germline CDR1 and CDR2 sequences are SEHNR and FQNEAQ (reference sequence). This CDR3 reads CASSLPRGLAGPPNEQFF. CDR3 nucleotides: TGTGCCAGCAGCTTACCCCGTGGACTAGCGGGCCCCCCCAATGAGCAGTTCTTC.

The rearrangement uses TRBV27 and TRBJ2-7; D gene uncertain. Germline V gene data show CDR1 as MNHEY and CDR2 as SMNVEV (reference sequence). The V end lost 5 bases, the J end lost 0 bases, and 11 bases lay between the germline ends. CDR3 length: 14 residues. The CDR3 protein is CASSRLRSSYEQYF. DNA for the CDR3: TGTGCCAGCAGTCGCCTCCGGAGCTCCTACGAGCAGTACTTC.

This clone was seen a handful of times. The chain links TRBV10-3 to TRBJ2-1; no clear D. CDR1 and CDR2 (germline): ENHRY, SYGVKD. The V gene lost 11 bases and the J gene lost 2 bases, with 10 bases spanning the gap. The CDR3 contains 12 residues. The DNA for the CDR3 is TGTGCCTCCACCGACACCTACAATGAGCAGTTCTTC. Protein product: CASTDTYNEQFF.

This clone came up once. The sample has other DNA sequences that encode this CDR3 too. The rearrangement uses TRBV13 and TRBJ2-7; TRBD2 matches at 8 bases. Germline V gene lookup returns CDR1 PRHDT and CDR2 FYEKMQ (reference sequence). The CDR3 is 15 residues long. J lost 5 bases, V lost 0 bases, and 6 bases had no gene match. The CDR3, as DNA: TGTGCCAGCAGCTTAGGGCGGGGGGAGGTTAACGAGCAGTACTTC. Protein product: CASSLGRGEVNEQYF. Full variable domain (missing parts from reference TRBV13 and TRBJ2-7): AAGVIQSPRHLIKEKRETATLKCYPIPRHDTVYWYQQGPGQDPQFLISFYEKMQSDKGSIPDRFSAQQFSDYHSELNMSSLELGDSALYFCASSLGRGEVNEQYFGPGTRLTVT.

The V call is TRBV6-6, the J call TRBJ1-2, with D unclear. Germline CDR1 and CDR2: MNHNY and SVGAGI (reference sequence). V was shortened by 0 bases and J by 7 bases, with 9 bases between the two germline ends. This CDR3 is 13 amino acids long. The CDR3 protein is CASSYSGLGGYTF. The CDR3 DNA sequence: TGTGCCAGCAGTTACTCAGGGTTAGGTGGCTACACCTTC.

The V gene is TRBV30, the J gene TRBJ2-1, with 7 bases lining up with TRBD2. The CDR3 runs 16 residues. Germline V gives CDR1 GTSNPN, CDR2 SVGIG (reference sequence). The trim removed 1 base at V and 4 bases at J, leaving 10 bases unmatched. The CDR3 protein is CAWSDLGLVGYNEQFF. The CDR3 region has the DNA TGTGCCTGGAGTGACCTCGGACTAGTGGGTTACAATGAGCAGTTCTTC.

The chain recombines TRBV11-3 with TRBJ2-2, with D unresolved. The germline V gene has CDR1 SGHNT and CDR2 YENEEA. V was trimmed by 5 bases and J by 2 bases, leaving 6 bases between them. There are 13 residues in the CDR3. The CDR3 loop reads CASSPRNTGELFF. DNA for the CDR3: TGTGCCAGCAGCCCCCGCAACACCGGGGAGCTGTTTTTT.

DNA of the CDR3: TGTGCCAGCAGTTACTCAGGGTACTACGAGCAGTACTTC. Protein sequence: CASSYSGYYEQYF. The chain uses TRBV6-5 and TRBJ2-7; D not resolved. This CDR3 comprises 13 residues. CDR1 MNHEY and CDR2 SVGAGI come from the germline V gene. V was shortened by 0 bases and J by 3 bases, with 6 bases between the two germline ends.